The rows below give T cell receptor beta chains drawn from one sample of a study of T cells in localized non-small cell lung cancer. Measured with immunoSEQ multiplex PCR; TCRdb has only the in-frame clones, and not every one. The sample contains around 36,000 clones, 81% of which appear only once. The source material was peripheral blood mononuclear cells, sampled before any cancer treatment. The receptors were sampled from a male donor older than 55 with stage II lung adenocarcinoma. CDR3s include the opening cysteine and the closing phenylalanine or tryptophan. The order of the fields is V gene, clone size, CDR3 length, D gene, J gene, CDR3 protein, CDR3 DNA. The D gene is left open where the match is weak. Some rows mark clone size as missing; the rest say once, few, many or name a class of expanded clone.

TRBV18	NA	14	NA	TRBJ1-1	CASSPTGSNTEAFF	TGTGCCAGCTCACCAACAGGGTCAAACACTGAAGCTTTCTTT
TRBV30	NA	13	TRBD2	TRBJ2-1	CASRLAGGNEQFF	TGTGCCTCCAGACTAGCGGGAGGCAATGAGCAGTTCTTC
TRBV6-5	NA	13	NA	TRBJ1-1	CASSFRENTEAFF	TGTGCCAGCAGTTTTCGAGAGAACACTGAAGCTTTCTTT
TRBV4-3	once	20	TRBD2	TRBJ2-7	CASSQDLPRTSGRKSDEQYF	TGCGCCAGCAGCCAAGATTTACCCCGGACTAGCGGGAGAAAGTCTGACGAGCAGTACTTC
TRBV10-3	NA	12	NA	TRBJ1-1	CAISELNKEAFF	TGTGCCATCAGTGAATTGAACAAGGAAGCTTTCTTT
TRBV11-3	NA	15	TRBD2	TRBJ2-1	CASSSLAGLYNEQFF	TGTGCCAGCAGCTCACTAGCGGGACTATACAATGAGCAGTTCTTC
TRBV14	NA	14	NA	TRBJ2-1	CASSQDVGYNEQFF	TGTGCCAGCAGCCAAGATGTGGGCTACAATGAGCAGTTCTTC
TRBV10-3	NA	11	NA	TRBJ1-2	CAISESTGYTF	TGTGCCATCAGTGAGTCAACTGGCTACACCTTC
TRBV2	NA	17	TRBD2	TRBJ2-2	CASSRGTSGSGSGELFF	TGTGCCAGCAGTAGGGGGACTAGCGGGAGCGGGTCCGGGGAGCTGTTTTTT
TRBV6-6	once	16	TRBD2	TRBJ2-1	CASSPRTAGVYNEQFF	TGTGCCAGCAGTCCGAGGACAGCGGGAGTTTATAATGAGCAGTTCTTC
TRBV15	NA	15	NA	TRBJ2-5	CATSRDRHLGETQYF	TGTGCCACCAGCAGAGATCGGCACCTCGGGGAGACCCAGTACTTC
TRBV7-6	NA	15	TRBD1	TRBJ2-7	CASSLESRGLDEQYF	TGTGCCAGCAGCTTAGAGTCCAGGGGGCTAGACGAGCAGTACTTC
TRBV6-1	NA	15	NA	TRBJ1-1	CATSLMGGGNTEAFF	TGTGCCACCTCCCTAATGGGGGGAGGGAACACTGAAGCTTTCTTT
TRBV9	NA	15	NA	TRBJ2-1	CASSVEQGVVNEQFF	TGTGCCAGCAGCGTAGAACAGGGTGTGGTGAATGAGCAGTTCTTC
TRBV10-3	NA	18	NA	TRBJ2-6	CAISESTQPYSGANVLTF	TGTGCCATCAGTGAGTCGACTCAGCCTTACTCTGGGGCCAACGTCCTGACTTTC
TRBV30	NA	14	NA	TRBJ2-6	CAWSRGGGANVLTF	TGTGCCTGGAGCAGGGGCGGAGGGGCCAACGTCCTGACTTTC